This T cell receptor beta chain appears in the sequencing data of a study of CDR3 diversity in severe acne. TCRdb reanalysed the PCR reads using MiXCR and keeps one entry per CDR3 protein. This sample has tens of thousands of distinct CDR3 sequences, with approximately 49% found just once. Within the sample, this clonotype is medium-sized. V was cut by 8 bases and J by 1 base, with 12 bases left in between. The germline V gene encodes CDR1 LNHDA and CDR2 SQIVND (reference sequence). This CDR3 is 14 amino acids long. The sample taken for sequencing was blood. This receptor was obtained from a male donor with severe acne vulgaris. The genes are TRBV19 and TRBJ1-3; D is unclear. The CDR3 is CASYEWGSGNTIYF. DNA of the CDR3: TGTGCCAGTTATGAGTGGGGTTCTGGAAACACCATATATTTT.